This TCR beta chain was sequenced during a study of identical twins. The CDR3 length is 14 residues. Per germline, CDR1 SQVTM and CDR2 ANQGSEA. Trimming cost V 4 bases and J 2 bases, with 9 bases left between them. A single record per CDR3 protein comes from TCRdb applying MiXCR to the 5' RACE reads. The sample includes around 480,000 distinct CDR3 sequences, 14% of them seen just once. This clonotype was seen at least ten times. Its antigen is unknown. Study observations and caveats: Memory repertoires lacked the insertion deficit that abundant cord blood beta clonotypes showed.

This sample was shared with a second study, whose subject was yellow fever vaccine responses in identical twins.

This chain uses TRBV29-1 with TRBJ2-6; D is uncertain. Sequences were obtained from CD4+ T cells sorted from blood. The receptor was derived from a woman aged 18 to 35 in good health. DNA for the CDR3: TGCAGCGTTGGGTTGGGGACTGGGGCCAACGTCCTGACTTTC. Translated: CSVGLGTGANVLTF.